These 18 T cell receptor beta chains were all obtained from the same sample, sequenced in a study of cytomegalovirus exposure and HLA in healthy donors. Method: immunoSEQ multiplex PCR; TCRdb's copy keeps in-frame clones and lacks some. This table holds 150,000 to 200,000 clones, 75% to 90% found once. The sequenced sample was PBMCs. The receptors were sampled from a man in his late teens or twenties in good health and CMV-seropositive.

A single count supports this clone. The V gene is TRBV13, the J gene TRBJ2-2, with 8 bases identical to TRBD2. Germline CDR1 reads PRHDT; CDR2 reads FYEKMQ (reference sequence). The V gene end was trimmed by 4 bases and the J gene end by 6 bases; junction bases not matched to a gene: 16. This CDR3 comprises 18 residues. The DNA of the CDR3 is TGTGCCAGCAGCTCTGCGGCGCGGAGCGGGAGAGATCCCGGGGAGCTGTTTTTT. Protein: CASSSAARSGRDPGELFF.

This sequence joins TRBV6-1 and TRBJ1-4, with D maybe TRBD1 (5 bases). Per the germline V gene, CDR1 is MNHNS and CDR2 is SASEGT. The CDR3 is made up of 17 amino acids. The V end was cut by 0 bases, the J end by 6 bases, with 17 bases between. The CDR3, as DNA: TGTGCCAGCAGTGAAGCCGGGGCCCTTGGGAGGGATGAAAAACTGTTTTTT. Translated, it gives CASSEAGALGRDEKLFF.

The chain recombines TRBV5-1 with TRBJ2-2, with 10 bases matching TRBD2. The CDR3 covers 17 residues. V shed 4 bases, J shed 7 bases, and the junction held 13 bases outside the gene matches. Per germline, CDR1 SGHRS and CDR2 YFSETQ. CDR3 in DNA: TGCGCCAGCAGCCTGTCCGGGCCTAGCGGGGGACTCGGGGAGCTGTTTTTT. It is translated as CASSLSGPSGGLGELFF.

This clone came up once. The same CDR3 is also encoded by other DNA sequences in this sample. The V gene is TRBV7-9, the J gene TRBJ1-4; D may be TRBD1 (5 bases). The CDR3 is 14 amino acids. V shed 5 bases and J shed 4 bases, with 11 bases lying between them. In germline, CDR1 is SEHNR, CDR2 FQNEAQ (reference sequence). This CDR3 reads CASSQGHVNEKLFF. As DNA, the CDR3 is TGTGCCAGCAGCCAAGGACACGTTAATGAAAAACTGTTTTTT.

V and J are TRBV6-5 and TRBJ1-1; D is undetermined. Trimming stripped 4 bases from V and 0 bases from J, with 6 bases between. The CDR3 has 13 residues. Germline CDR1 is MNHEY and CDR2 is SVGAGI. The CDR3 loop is CASSFGMNTEAFF. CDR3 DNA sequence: TGTGCCAGCAGTTTCGGTATGAACACTGAAGCTTTCTTT.

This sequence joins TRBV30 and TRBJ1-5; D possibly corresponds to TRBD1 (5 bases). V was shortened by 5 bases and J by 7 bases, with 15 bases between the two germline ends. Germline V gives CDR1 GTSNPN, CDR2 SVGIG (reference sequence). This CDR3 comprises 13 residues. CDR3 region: CAWSPGGVQPQHF. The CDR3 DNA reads TGTGCCTGGTCCCCGGGGGGGGTCCAGCCCCAGCATTTT.

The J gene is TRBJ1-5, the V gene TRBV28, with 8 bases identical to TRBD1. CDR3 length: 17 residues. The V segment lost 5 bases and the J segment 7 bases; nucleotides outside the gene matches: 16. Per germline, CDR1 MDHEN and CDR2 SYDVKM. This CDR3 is CASSANPRQGFEQPQHF. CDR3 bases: TGTGCCAGCAGTGCGAACCCCAGACAGGGGTTCGAGCAGCCCCAGCATTTT. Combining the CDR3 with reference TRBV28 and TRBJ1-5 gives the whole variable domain DVKVTQSSRYLVKRTGEKVFLECVQDMDHENMFWYRQDPGLGLRLIYFSYDVKMKEKGDIPEGYSVSREKKERFSLILESASTNQTSMYLCASSANPRQGFEQPQHFGDGTRLSIL.

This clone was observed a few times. The CDR3 DNA follows: TGTGCCATCAGCCGCACGGACAGGGTGCGTTGTGGCTACACCTTC. Its protein product is CAISRTDRVRCGYTF. The genes are TRBV10-3 and TRBJ1-2; the match to TRBD1 covers 8 bases. The CDR3 is 15 amino acids. Germline loops: CDR1 ENHRY, CDR2 SYGVKD. The J segment lost 7 bases and the V segment lost 6 bases, leaving 13 bases of the junction unmatched.

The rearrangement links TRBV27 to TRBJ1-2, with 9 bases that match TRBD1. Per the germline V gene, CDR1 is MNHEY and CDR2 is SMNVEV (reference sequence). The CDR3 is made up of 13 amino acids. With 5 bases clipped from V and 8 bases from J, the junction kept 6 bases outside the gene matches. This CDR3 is CASSPTGGGGYTF. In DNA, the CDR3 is TGTGCCAGCAGTCCGACAGGGGGAGGAGGCTACACCTTC.

Here the CDR3 DNA reads TGTGCCACCAGCAGAGACAACTTGAGCGAAAAACTGTTTTTT. Protein product: CATSRDNLSEKLFF. The V and J genes are TRBV15 and TRBJ1-4; D is undetermined. Trimming removed 0 bases from V and 8 bases from J, with 10 bases in between. CDR3 length equals 14 residues. Germline V CDR1 and CDR2: LNHNV, YYDKDF (reference sequence).

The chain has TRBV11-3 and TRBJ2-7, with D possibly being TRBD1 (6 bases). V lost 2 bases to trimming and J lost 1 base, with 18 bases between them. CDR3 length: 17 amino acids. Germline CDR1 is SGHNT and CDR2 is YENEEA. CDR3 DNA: TGTGCCAGCAGCTTAACCGTCGGGAAGGGGGAATCCTACGAGCAGTACTTC. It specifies CASSLTVGKGESYEQYF.

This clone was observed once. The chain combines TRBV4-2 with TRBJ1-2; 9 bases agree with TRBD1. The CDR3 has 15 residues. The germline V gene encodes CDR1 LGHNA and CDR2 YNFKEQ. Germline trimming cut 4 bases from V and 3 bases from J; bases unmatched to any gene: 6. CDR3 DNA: TGTGCCAGCAGCCCGAACAGGGGGCAACACTATGGCTACACCTTC. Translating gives CASSPNRGQHYGYTF.

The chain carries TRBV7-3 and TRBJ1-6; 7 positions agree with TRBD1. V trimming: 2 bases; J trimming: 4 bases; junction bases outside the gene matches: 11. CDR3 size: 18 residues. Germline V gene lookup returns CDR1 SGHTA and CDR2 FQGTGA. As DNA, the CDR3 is TGTGCCAGCAGCTTATTGCCCGCGGGGACAGCTTATAATTCACCCCTCCACTTT. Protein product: CASSLLPAGTAYNSPLHF.

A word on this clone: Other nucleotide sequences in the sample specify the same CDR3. CDR3 sequence: CASSSGQGNSPLHF. CDR3 in DNA: TGTGCCAGCAGTTCCGGACAGGGGAATTCACCCCTCCACTTT. This chain uses TRBV28 with TRBJ1-6; 9 nucleotides line up with TRBD1. Unmatched junction bases numbered 2, after V lost 4 bases and J lost 7 bases. The CDR3 has 14 residues. The germline gives CDR1 MDHEN, CDR2 SYDVKM.

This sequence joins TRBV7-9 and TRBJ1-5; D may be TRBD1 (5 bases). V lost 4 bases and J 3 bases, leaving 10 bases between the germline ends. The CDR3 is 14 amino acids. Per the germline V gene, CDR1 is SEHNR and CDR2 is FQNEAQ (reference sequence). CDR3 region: CASSYGGVNQPQHF. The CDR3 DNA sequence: TGTGCCAGCAGCTACGGGGGGGTCAATCAGCCCCAGCATTTT.

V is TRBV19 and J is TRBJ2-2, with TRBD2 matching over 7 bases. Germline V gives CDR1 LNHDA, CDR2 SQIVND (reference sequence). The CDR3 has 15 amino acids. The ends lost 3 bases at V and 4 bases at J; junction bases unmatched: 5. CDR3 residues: CASSIRGVRTGELFF. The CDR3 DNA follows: TGTGCCAGTAGTATCCGGGGGGTTCGCACCGGGGAGCTGTTTTTT.

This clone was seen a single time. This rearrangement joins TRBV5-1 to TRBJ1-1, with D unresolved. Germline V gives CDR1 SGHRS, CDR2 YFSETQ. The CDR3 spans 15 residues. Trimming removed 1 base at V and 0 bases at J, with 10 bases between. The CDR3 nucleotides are TGCGCCAGCAGCTTGTCAGAATTTATGAACACTGAAGCTTTCTTT. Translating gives CASSLSEFMNTEAFF. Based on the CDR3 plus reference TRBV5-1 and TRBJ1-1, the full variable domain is KAGVTQTPRYLIKTRGQQVTLSCSPISGHRSVSWYQQTPGQGLQFLFEYFSETQRNKGNFPGRFSGRQFSNSRSEMNVSTLELGDSALYLCASSLSEFMNTEAFFGQGTRLTVV.

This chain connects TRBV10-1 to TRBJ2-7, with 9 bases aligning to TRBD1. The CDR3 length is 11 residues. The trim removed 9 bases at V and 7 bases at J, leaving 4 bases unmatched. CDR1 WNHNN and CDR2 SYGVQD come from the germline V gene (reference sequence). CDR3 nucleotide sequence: TGCGCCAGACAGGGGGCTGGGGAGCAGTACTTC. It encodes CARQGAGEQYF.